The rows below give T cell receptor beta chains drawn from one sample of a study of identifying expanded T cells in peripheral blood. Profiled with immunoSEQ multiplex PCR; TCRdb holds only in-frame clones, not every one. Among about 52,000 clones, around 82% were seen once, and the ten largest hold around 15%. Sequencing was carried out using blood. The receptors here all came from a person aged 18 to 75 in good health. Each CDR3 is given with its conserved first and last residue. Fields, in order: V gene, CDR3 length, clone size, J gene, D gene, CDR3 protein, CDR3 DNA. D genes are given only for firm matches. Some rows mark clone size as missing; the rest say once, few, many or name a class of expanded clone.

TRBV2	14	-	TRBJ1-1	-	CASIVDRMNTEAFF	TGTGCCAGCATTGTTGACAGAATGAACACTGAAGCTTTCTTT
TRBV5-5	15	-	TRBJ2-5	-	CASSLERGLQETQYF	TGTGCCAGCAGCTTGGAAAGGGGGTTACAAGAGACCCAGTACTTC
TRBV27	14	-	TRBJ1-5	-	CASRDGGGNQPQHF	TGTGCCAGCAGGGATGGAGGGGGCAATCAGCCCCAGCATTTT
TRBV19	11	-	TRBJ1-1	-	CASSILGKAFF	TGTGCCAGTAGTATACTGGGGAAAGCTTTCTTT
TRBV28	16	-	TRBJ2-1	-	CASSSTTVSSYNEQFF	TGTGCCAGCAGTTCGACGACGGTGAGCTCCTACAATGAGCAGTTCTTC
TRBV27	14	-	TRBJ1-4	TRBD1	CASSLQGAREKLFF	TGTGCCAGCAGTCTCCAGGGGGCTCGGGAAAAACTGTTTTTT
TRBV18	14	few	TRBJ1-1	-	CASSPRTLNTEAFF	TGTGCCAGCTCACCACGTACACTAAACACTGAAGCTTTCTTT
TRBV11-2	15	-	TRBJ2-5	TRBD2	CASSFRRGAAETQYF	TGTGCCAGCAGCTTTAGGCGGGGGGCCGCGGAGACCCAGTACTTC
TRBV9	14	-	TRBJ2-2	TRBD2	CASSRLAADGELFF	TGTGCCAGCAGTCGCCTAGCGGCGGACGGGGAGCTGTTTTTT
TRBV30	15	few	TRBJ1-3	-	CAWSRDSGSGNTIYF	TGTGCCTGGAGCCGGGACTCAGGCTCTGGAAACACCATATATTTT
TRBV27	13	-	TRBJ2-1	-	CATSWGFLGEQFF	TGTGCCACCAGTTGGGGGTTTTTGGGTGAGCAGTTCTTC
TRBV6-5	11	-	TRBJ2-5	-	CASSVGETQYF	TGTGCCAGCAGCGTGGGGGAGACCCAGTACTTC
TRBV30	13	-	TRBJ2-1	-	CAWSVGPYNEQFF	TGTGCCTGGAGTGTCGGGCCCTACAATGAGCAGTTCTTC
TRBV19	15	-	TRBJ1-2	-	CASSRQVRANYGYTF	TGTGCCAGTAGTCGGCAGGTTAGAGCTAACTATGGCTACACCTTC
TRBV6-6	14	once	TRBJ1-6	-	CASRASSYNSPLHF	TGTGCCAGCAGGGCAAGCTCCTATAATTCACCCCTCCACTTT
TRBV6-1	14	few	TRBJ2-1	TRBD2	CASNLGGSYNEQFF	TGTGCCAGCAACCTCGGGGGGTCCTACAATGAGCAGTTCTTC
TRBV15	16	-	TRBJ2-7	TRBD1	CATSVSRGRKAYEQYF	TGTGCCACCAGCGTATCCAGGGGGCGGAAAGCCTACGAGCAGTACTTC
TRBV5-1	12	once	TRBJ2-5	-	CASSLRGETQYF	TGCGCCAGCAGCTTGCGAGGAGAGACCCAGTACTTC
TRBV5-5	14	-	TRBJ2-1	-	CASSLMGRLNEQFF	TGTGCCAGCAGCTTGATGGGACGACTGAATGAGCAGTTCTTC
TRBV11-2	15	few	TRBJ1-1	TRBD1	CASSPGQGARTEAFF	TGTGCCAGCAGCCCAGGACAGGGGGCCAGGACTGAAGCTTTCTTT
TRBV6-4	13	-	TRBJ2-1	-	CAINRSSYNEQFF	TGTGCCATCAATAGGAGCTCCTACAATGAGCAGTTCTTC
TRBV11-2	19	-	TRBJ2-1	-	CASSLSGPGVGSSYNEQFF	TGTGCCAGCAGCTTATCAGGCCCCGGGGTTGGGAGCTCCTACAATGAGCAGTTCTTC
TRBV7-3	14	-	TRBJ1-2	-	CASSLGQFNYGYTF	TGTGCCAGCAGTTTAGGACAGTTCAACTATGGCTACACCTTC
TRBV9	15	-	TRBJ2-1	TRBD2	CASSPLGGGSNEQFF	TGTGCCAGCAGCCCATTAGGCGGGGGGTCCAATGAGCAGTTCTTC
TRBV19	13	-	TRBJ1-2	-	CASSLPSGLGYTF	TGTGCCAGTAGTCTCCCGTCGGGCCTTGGCTACACCTTC
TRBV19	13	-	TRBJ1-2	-	CASSTGYSYGYTF	TGTGCCAGTAGTACGGGGTATAGCTATGGCTACACCTTC
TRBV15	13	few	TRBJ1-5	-	CATSRSLGQPQHF	TGTGCCACCAGCAGGAGCCTCGGGCAGCCCCAGCATTTT
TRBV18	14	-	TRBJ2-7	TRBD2	CASSRSGSHYEQYF	TGTGCCAGCTCACGCAGCGGGAGTCACTACGAGCAGTACTTC